Listed here are 11 T cell receptor beta chains from one sample, sequenced in a study of T cell repertoires in cytomegalovirus infection. TCRdb re-called the reads with MiXCR, one entry per CDR3 protein. The sample yields approximately 150,000 distinct CDR3 sequences, about a fifth seen once. Antigens of these TCRs are unknown. The sample was CD8+ T cells from cultured PBMCs, taken from culture after CMV antigen stimulation. The receptors stem from a human donor in good health (CMV status not recorded). Some clones in this sample may be carry-over from other donors' samples.

CDR3 sequence reads: CASSLRQGAREQFF. The DNA of the CDR3 is TGTGCCAGCAGCTTAAGACAGGGTGCGAGGGAGCAGTTCTTC. This rearrangement joins TRBV7-2 to TRBJ2-1, with 7 bases lining up with TRBD1. CDR3 length: 14 residues. The ends lost 2 bases at V and 10 bases at J; junction bases unmatched: 8. Germline V gene data show CDR1 as SGHTA and CDR2 as FQGNSA.

This clonotype showed up just a few times. This rearrangement joins TRBV12-3 or TRBV12-4 to TRBJ1-1; D unclear. The V and J ends lost 4 bases and 1 base respectively, with 7 bases between them. This CDR3 is 13 amino acids long. CDR3 nucleotides: TGTGCCAGCAGTTACGAAACGAACACTGAAGCTTTCTTT. It yields the protein CASSYETNTEAFF.

The chain joins TRBV7-9 to TRBJ1-1; D uncertain. CDR1 is SEHNR and CDR2 is FQNEAQ in the germline V gene (reference sequence). CDR3 length equals 13 residues. V shed 6 bases and J shed 1 base, with 9 bases lying between them. The CDR3 region is CASSSPGNTEAFF. The CDR3 region has the DNA TGTGCCAGCAGTTCCCCAGGGAACACTGAAGCTTTCTTT.

This clonotype was observed at least ten times. The chain is built from TRBV19 and TRBJ1-2; no clear D gene. Germline V gene data show CDR1 as LNHDA and CDR2 as SQIVND (reference sequence). The CDR3 is 13 amino acids. V gave up 4 bases and J gave up 7 bases, with 13 bases separating them. The DNA for the CDR3 is TGTGCCAGTAGTACCGTGGACGGACGTGGCTACACCTTC. Protein product: CASSTVDGRGYTF. Filled out from reference TRBV19 and TRBJ1-2, the complete variable domain reads DGGITQSPKYLFRKEGQNVTLSCEQNLNHDAMYWYRQDPGQGLRLIYYSQIVNDFQKGDIAEGYSVSREKKESFPLTVTSAQKNPTAFYLCASSTVDGRGYTFGSGTRLTVV.

In its sample, this clonotype was seen many times. The chain is built from TRBV20-1 and TRBJ2-7; 11 bases agree with TRBD2. The CDR3 runs 14 residues. CDR1 DFQATT and CDR2 SNEGSKA come from the germline V gene (reference sequence). Germline trimming cut 0 bases from V and 4 bases from J; bases unmatched to any gene: 2. The CDR3 DNA reads TGCAGTGCTAGAGATAGCGGGGGGGTTTACGAGCAGTACTTC. It yields the protein CSARDSGGVYEQYF.

Judged by abundance, this clonotype is large (0.1 to 1%). V usage is TRBV27 and J usage is TRBJ2-7; a weak D match, TRBD1 (6 bases). Germline assignment: CDR1 MNHEY and CDR2 SMNVEV (reference sequence). There are 13 residues in the CDR3. V was cut by 6 bases and J by 2 bases, with 11 bases left in between. The CDR3 loop reads CASSRDITYEQYF. Here the CDR3 DNA reads TGTGCCAGCAGCCGGGACATCACCTACGAGCAGTACTTC.

V is TRBV9 and J is TRBJ1-5; D ambiguous. The CDR3 consists of 15 residues. Germline CDR1 SGDLS, CDR2 YYNGEE. Deletions cut 0 bases from V and 3 bases from J, with 10 bases between. CDR3 sequence (DNA): TGTGCCAGCAGCGTAGAGGGTAGGGACAATCAGCCCCAGCATTTT. Amino acid sequence: CASSVEGRDNQPQHF.

This chain links TRBV11-2 with TRBJ2-2; D might be TRBD2 (5 bases). V gave up 4 bases and J gave up 6 bases, with 9 bases separating them. In germline, CDR1 is SGHAT, CDR2 FQNNGV. CDR3 length: 13 residues. CDR3 DNA: TGTGCCAGCAGCTCGGGAAGGGCCGGGGAGCTGTTTTTT. Protein: CASSSGRAGELFF.

This clonotype has more than one count but fewer than ten. V gene TRBV27 combines with J gene TRBJ1-2, with a weak D call TRBD1 (5 bases). The CDR3 extends over 14 amino acids. V shed 1 base and J shed 4 bases, with 10 bases lying between them. CDR1 is MNHEY, CDR2 SMNVEV, per germline (reference sequence). DNA for the CDR3: TGTGCCAGCAGTTTATTCCCCGGGGGCTATGGCTACACCTTC. It yields the protein CASSLFPGGYGYTF.

Only a few counts were recorded for this clonotype. The chain carries TRBV4-1 and TRBJ1-3; D uncertain. The CDR3 covers 16 residues. CDR1 and CDR2 from the germline V gene are MGHRA and YSYEKL. Trimming stripped 1 base from V and 2 bases from J, with 12 bases between. The CDR3 coding sequence is TGCGCCAGCAGCCAAGGCCGCGTGGGCGCTGGAAACACCATATATTTT. It yields the protein CASSQGRVGAGNTIYF.

The chain links TRBV7-2 to TRBJ1-3; D unresolved. The CDR3 loop spans 16 amino acids. The germline V and J ends were trimmed by 1 base and 1 base, with 11 bases remaining between them. The germline V gene has CDR1 SGHTA and CDR2 FQGNSA. The CDR3 loop reads CASSLDARESGNTIYF. The CDR3 coding sequence is TGTGCCAGCAGCTTAGACGCTAGGGAGTCTGGAAACACCATATATTTT.